A selection of T cell receptor beta chains follows, all from one sample in a study of T-cell memory formation after mild COVID-19. Each CDR3 protein is one row after TCRdb ran MiXCR on the 5' RACE reads. The sample has roughly 600,000 distinct CDR3 sequences; under 20% are singletons. What was sequenced was PBMCs or a T cell subset sorted from them (not recorded which). These receptors were taken from an adult woman who had mild COVID-19 (a few samples of this study predate the infection). Cell type and time point are not known. Both conserved end residues are part of each CDR3. The D gene is left open where the match is weak. Some rows have no size entry. The others give once, few or many, or a class for an expanded clone.

V gene	D gene	clone size	J gene	CDR3 protein	CDR3 DNA
TRBV5-4	TRBD2	few	TRBJ2-2	CASSLGTIAGNPGELFF	TGTGCCAGCAGCTTGGGTACTATAGCGGGAAATCCCGGGGAGCTGTTTTTT
TRBV4-3	-	-	TRBJ2-1	CASSQDTQGFNEQFF	TGCGCCAGCAGCCAAGATACCCAGGGGTTCAATGAGCAGTTCTTC
TRBV5-1	-	many	TRBJ2-5	CASSSGYVETQYF	TGCGCCAGCAGCTCAGGGTATGTGGAGACCCAGTACTTC
TRBV29-1	-	-	TRBJ2-2	CSGLTGTFTGELFF	TGCAGCGGACTGACAGGCACCTTTACGGGGGAGCTGTTTTTT
TRBV5-1	-	-	TRBJ2-1	CASRQGEPYNEQFF	TGCGCCAGCCGACAAGGGGAGCCCTACAATGAGCAGTTCTTC
TRBV9	-	-	TRBJ1-4	CASSPAGSPTNEKLFF	TGTGCCAGCAGCCCAGCTGGATCACCAACTAATGAAAAACTGTTTTTT
TRBV12-3/TRBV12-4	TRBD2	once	TRBJ2-5	CASSSTSGMGETQYF	TGTGCCAGCAGTTCAACTAGCGGGATGGGAGAGACCCAGTACTTC
TRBV28	-	many	TRBJ2-7	CASSLGGTSYEQYF	TGTGCCAGCAGTTTAGGGGGAACCTCCTACGAGCAGTACTTC
TRBV7-2	TRBD2	few	TRBJ2-7	CASSIAGGLTLGEQYF	TGTGCCAGCAGCATAGCGGGAGGGCTTACCCTCGGCGAGCAGTACTTC
TRBV9	TRBD2	-	TRBJ2-2	CASSVEAGATGELFF	TGTGCCAGCAGCGTAGAGGCGGGAGCCACCGGGGAGCTGTTTTTT
TRBV5-1	-	-	TRBJ2-2	CASSPGGGTTGELFF	TGCGCCAGCAGCCCCGGCGGGGGCACCACCGGGGAGCTGTTTTTT